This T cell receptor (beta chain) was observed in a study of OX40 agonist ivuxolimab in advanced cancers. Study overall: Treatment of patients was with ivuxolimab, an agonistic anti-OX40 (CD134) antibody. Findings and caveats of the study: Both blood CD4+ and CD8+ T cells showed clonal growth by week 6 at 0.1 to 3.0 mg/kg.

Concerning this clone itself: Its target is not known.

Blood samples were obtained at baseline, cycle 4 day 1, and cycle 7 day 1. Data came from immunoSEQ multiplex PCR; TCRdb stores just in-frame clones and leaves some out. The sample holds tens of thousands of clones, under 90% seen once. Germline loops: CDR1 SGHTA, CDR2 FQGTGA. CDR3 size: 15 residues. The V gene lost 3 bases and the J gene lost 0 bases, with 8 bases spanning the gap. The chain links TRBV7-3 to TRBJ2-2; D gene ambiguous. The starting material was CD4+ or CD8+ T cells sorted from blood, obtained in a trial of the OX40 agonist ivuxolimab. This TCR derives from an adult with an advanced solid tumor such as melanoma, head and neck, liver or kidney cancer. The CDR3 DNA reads TGTGCCAGCAGCTTCGGCGGTTCGAACACCGGGGAGCTGTTTTTT. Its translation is CASSFGGSNTGELFF.